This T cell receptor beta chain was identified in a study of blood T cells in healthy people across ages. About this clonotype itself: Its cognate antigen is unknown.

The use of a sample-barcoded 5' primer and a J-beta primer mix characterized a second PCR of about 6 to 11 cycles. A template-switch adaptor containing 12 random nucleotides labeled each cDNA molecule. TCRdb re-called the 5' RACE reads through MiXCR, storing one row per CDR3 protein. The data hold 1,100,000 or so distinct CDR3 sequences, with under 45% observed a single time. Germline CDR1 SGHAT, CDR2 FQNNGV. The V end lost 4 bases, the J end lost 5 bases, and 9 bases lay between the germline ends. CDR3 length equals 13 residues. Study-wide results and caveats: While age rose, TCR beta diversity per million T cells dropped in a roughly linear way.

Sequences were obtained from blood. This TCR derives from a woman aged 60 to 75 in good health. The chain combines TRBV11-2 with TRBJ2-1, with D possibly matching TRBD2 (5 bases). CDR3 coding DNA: TGTGCCAGCAGCTCGGGATACAACAATGAGCAGTTCTTC. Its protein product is CASSSGYNNEQFF. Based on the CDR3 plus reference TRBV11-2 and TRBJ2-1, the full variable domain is EAGVAQSPRYKIIEKRQSVAFWCNPISGHATLYWYQQILGQGPKLLIQFQNNGVVDDSQLPKDRFSAERLKGVDSTLKIQPAKLEDSAVYLCASSSGYNNEQFFGPGTRLTVL.